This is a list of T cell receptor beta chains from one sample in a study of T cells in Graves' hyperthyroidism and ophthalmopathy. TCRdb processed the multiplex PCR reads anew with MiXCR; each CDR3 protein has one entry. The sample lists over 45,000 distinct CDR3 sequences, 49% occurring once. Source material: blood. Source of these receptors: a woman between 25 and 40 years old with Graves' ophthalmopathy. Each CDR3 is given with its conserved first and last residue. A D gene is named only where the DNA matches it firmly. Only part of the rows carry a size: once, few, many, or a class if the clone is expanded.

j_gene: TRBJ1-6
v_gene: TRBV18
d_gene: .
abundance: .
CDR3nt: TGTGCCAGCTCACCAGGGACTCATTCACCCCTCCACTTT
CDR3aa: CASSPGTHSPLHF

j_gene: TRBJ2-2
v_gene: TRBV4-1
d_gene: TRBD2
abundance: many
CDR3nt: TGCGCCAGCAGCCAAGCTGCGGGAGTGGGCACCGGGGAGCTGTTTTTT
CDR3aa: CASSQAAGVGTGELFF

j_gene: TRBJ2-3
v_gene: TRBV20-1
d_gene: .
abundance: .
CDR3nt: TGCAGTGCGAGAAGTGGGACAGATACGCAGTATTTT
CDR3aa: CSARSGTDTQYF

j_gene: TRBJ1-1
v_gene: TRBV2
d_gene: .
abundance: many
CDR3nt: TGTGCCAGCAGTGATATTATTAACAGGGAAAACACTGAAGCTTTCTTT
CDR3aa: CASSDIINRENTEAFF

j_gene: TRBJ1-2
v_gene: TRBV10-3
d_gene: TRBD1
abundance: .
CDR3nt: TGTGCCATCAGATCGACAGGGGCGGACTATGGCTACACCTTC
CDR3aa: CAIRSTGADYGYTF

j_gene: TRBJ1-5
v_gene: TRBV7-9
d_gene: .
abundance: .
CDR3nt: TGTGCCAGCAGCTCTCCAGGGAGAGGGGGAGCTCAGCCCCAGCATTTT
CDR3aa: CASSSPGRGGAQPQHF

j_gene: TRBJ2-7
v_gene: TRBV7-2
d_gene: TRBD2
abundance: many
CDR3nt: TGTGCCAGCAGCTTAGTAGGCGGGAGTGCCTACGAGCAGTACTTC
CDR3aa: CASSLVGGSAYEQYF

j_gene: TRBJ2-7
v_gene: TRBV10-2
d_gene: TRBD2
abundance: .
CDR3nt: TGCGCCAGCACGTTGACTAGCGGATCCTACGAGCAGTACTTC
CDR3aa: CASTLTSGSYEQYF

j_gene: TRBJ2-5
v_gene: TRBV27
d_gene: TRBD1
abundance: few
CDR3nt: TGTGCCAGCAGCAAGGACAGGGGGCCCTTGAACCAAGAGACCCAGTACTTC
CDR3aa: CASSKDRGPLNQETQYF

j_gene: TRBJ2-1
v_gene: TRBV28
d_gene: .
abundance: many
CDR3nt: TGTGCCAGCAGGTCCCTGGGGCATGAGCAGTTCTTC
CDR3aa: CASRSLGHEQFF

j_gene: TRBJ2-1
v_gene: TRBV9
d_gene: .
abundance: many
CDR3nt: TGTGCCAGCAGCGTAGAACAGGGCGGGTACAATGAGCAGTTCTTC
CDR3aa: CASSVEQGGYNEQFF

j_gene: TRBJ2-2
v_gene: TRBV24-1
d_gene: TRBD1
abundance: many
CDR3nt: TGTGCCACCAGTGATCAGGGGGCGCGGGACACCGGGGAGCTGTTTTTT
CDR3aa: CATSDQGARDTGELFF

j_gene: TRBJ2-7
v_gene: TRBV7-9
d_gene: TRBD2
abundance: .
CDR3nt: TGTGCCAGCAGCCCCCGGACTAGCGGGACAGGCCAGGGCGAGCAGTACTTC
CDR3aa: CASSPRTSGTGQGEQYF

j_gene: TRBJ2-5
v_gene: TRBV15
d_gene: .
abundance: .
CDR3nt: TGTGCCACCAGCTGGGGAGTGGGAGAGACCCAGTACTTC
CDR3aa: CATSWGVGETQYF

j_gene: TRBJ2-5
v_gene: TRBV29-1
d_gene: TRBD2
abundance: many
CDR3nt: TGCAGCGTGGGGGGGACCGTAAGAAAAGAGACCCAGTACTTC
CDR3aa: CSVGGTVRKETQYF

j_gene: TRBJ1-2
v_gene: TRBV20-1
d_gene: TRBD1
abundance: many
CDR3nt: TGCAGTGCTAGAGACCCGACAGGGGTCGCGGGCTCCTATGGCTACACCTTC
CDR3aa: CSARDPTGVAGSYGYTF

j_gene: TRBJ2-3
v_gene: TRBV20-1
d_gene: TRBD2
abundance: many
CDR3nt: TGCAGTGCTCCCCGGACTAGCGGACGCACAGATACGCAGTATTTT
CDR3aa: CSAPRTSGRTDTQYF